The T cell receptor (beta chain) under discussion was sequenced for a study of shared clonotypes between healthy human individuals. About the research overall: Three plates were used per donor for CD4 naive, three for CD4 memory, two for CD8 naive and one for CD8 memory.

Trimming cost V 8 bases and J 1 base, with 8 bases left between them. This CDR3 is 12 amino acids long. The germline gives CDR1 ENHRY, CDR2 SYGVKD. Some clones are missing from TCRdb's copy, which holds only in-frame ones; the method was immunoSEQ multiplex PCR. Of under 1,100,000 clones listed, about 75% are singletons. This chain links TRBV10-3 with TRBJ2-5; D gene ambiguous. The sequence was obtained from a man between 18 and 35 years old in good health. Specimen: memory CD4+ T cells sorted from blood. Subset of the sample: CD45RA-negative fraction. The CDR3 sequence: CAIGRPQETQYF. CDR3 coding DNA: TGTGCCATCGGCAGGCCCCAAGAGACCCAGTACTTC.